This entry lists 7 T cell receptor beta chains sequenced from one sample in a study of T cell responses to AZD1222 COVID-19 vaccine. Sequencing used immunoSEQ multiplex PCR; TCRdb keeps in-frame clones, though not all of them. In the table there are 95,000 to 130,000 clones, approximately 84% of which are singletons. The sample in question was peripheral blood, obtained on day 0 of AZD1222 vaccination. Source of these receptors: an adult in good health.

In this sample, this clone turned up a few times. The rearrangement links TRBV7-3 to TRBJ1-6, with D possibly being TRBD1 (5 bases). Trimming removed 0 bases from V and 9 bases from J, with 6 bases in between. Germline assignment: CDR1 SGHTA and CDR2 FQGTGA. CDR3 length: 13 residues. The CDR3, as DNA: TGTGCCAGCAGCTTAACGGGGGTTTCACCCCTCCACTTT. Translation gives CASSLTGVSPLHF. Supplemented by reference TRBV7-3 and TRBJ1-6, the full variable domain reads GAGVSQTPSNKVTEKGKYVELRCDPISGHTALYWYRQSLGQGPEFLIYFQGTGAADDSGLPNDRFFAVRPEGSVSTLKIQRTERGDSAVYLCASSLTGVSPLHFGNGTRLTVT.

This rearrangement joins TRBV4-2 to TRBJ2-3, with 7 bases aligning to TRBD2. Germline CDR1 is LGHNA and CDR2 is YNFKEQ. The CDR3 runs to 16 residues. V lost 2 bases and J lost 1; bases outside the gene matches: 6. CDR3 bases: TGTGCCAGCAGCCAATACCCTGCGGGGGGCACAGATACGCAGTATTTT. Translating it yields CASSQYPAGGTDTQYF.

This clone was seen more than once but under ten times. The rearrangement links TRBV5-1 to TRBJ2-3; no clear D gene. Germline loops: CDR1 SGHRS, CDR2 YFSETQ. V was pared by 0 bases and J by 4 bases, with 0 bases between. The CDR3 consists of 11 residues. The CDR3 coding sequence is TGCGCCAGCAGCTTGGCAGATACGCAGTATTTT. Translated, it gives CASSLADTQYF.

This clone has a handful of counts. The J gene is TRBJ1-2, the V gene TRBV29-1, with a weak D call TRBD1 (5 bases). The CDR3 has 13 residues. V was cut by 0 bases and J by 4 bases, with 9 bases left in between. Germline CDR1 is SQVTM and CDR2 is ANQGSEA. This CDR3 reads CSVEDLGTYGYTF. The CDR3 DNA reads TGCAGCGTTGAAGATCTAGGGACCTATGGCTACACCTTC.

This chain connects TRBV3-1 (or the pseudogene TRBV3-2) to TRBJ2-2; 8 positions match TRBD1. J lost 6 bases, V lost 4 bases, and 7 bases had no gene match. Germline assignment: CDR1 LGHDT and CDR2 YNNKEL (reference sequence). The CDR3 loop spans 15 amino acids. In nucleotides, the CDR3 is TGTGCCAGCAGCCGGACAGGGCAAATGGCCGGGGAGCTGTTTTTT. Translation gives CASSRTGQMAGELFF.

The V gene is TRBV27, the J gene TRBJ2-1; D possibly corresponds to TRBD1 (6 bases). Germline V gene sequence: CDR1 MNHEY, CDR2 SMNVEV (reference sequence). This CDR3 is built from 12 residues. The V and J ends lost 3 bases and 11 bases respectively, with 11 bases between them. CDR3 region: CASSLTGSQQFF. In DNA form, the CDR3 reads TGTGCCAGCAGTTTGACAGGCTCTCAGCAGTTCTTC.

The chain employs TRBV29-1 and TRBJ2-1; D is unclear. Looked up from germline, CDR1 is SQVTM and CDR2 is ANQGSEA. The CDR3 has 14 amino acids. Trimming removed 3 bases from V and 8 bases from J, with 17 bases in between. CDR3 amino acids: CSVDGLDPSDEQFF. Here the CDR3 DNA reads TGCAGCGTTGATGGGCTAGATCCTTCTGATGAGCAGTTCTTC.